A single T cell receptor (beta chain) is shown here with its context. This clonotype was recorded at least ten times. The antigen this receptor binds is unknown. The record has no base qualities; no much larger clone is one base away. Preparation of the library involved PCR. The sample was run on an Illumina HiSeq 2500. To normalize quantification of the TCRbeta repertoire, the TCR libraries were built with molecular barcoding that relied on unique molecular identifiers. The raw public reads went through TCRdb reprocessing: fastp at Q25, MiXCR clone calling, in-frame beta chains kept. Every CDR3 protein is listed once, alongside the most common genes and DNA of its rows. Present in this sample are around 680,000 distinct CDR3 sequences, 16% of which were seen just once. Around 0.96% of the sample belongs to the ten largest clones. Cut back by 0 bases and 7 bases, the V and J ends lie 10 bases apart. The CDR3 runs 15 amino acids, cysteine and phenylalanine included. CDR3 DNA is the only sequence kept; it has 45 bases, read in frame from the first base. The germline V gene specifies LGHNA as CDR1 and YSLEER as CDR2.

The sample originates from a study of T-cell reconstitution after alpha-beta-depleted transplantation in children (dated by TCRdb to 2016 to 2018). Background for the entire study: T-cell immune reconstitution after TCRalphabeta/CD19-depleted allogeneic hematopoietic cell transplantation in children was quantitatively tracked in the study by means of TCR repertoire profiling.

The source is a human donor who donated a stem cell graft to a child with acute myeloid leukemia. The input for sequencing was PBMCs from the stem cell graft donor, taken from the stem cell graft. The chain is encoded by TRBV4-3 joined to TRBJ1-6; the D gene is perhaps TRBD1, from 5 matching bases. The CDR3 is CASSQDPRGNSPLHF. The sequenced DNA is TGCGCCAGCAGCCAAGATCCAAGGGGAAATTCACCCCTCCACTTT.